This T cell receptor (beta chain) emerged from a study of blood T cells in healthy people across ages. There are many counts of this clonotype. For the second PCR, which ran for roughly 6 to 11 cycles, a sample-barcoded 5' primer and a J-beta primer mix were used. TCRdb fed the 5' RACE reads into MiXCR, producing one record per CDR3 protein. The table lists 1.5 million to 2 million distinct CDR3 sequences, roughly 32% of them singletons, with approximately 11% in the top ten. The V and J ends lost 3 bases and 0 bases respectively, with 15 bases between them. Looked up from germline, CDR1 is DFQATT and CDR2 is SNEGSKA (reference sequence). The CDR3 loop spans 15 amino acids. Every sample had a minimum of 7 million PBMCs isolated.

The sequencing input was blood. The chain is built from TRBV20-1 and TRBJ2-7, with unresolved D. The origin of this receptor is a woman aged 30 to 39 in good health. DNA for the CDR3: TGCAGTGCTAGTGCCGGGCTCACCATCTCCTACGAGCAGTACTTC. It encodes CSASAGLTISYEQYF.